This T cell receptor (beta chain) was sequenced during a study of T cell repertoires in ileal Crohn's disease. Study-wide results and caveats: Endoscopic recurrence occurred in every patient whose clonality exceeded 26.8%.

On this clone: The antigen remains undetermined.

Documented time point: neoterminal ileum biopsy at postoperative endoscopy, about 6 months after surgery. The CDR3 totals 15 residues. The ends were cut back, 5 bases at V and 1 base at J, with 14 bases in the middle. CDR1 is MNHEY, CDR2 SVGAGI, per germline. Method: immunoSEQ multiplex PCR; TCRdb's copy keeps in-frame clones and lacks some. This sample has some 11,000 clones, with less than 85% found just once. The sequenced sample was ileal tissue. The clonotype was recovered from an adult with Crohn's disease. The V and J genes are TRBV6-5 and TRBJ1-2, with D possibly matching TRBD1 (6 bases). The CDR3 is CASSDYRTDNYGYTF. As DNA, the CDR3 is TGTGCCAGCAGTGACTATCGGACAGATAACTATGGCTACACCTTC.